Presented here are 18 T cell receptor beta chains from one specimen sequenced in a study of beta chain features in type 1 diabetes. Study-wide findings and caveats: People with Type 1 diabetes carried modestly yet significantly shorter TCRB CDR3s in all four CD4+ subsets.

Their antigen targets remain unknown. Reverse transcription of all isolated RNA meant that expressed TCRB transcripts were sequenced. The protocol was immunoSEQ multiplex PCR, while the TCRdb copy is restricted to in-frame clones and leaves out a portion. This table has 550,000 to 850,000 clones, around 15% appearing once. The specimen was naive CD4+ T cells from blood. The receptors were gathered from a man between 18 and 29 years old with type 1 diabetes.

This clone was seen more than once but under ten times. J is TRBJ1-1 and V is TRBV9; 7 nucleotides line up with TRBD1. The V gene's germline CDR1 is SGDLS and CDR2 YYNGEE. With 2 bases clipped from V and 3 bases from J, the junction kept 4 bases outside the gene matches. CDR3 length: 14 residues. CDR3 loop: CASSVLGQDTEAFF. CDR3 nucleotides: TGTGCCAGCAGCGTCCTCGGACAGGACACTGAAGCTTTCTTT.

This clone came up a few times. The gene calls are TRBV19 and TRBJ2-1; the D is unclear. The germline V gene has CDR1 LNHDA and CDR2 SQIVND (reference sequence). The V end was cut by 7 bases, the J end by 3 bases, with 22 bases between. CDR3 length equals 17 residues. This CDR3 reads CASTPYLRVGFYNEQFF. DNA for the CDR3: TGTGCCAGTACCCCTTACCTTAGGGTAGGGTTCTACAATGAGCAGTTCTTC.

The chain has TRBV7-6 and TRBJ1-2; D gene unclear. V was trimmed by 5 bases and J by 8 bases, leaving 12 bases between them. Germline values: CDR1 SGHVS, CDR2 FNYEAQ. There are 12 residues in the CDR3. The CDR3 region is CASSVISTGYTF. The CDR3 coding sequence is TGTGCCAGCAGCGTAATATCTACGGGCTACACCTTC.

The chain has TRBV30 and TRBJ1-3; D is ambiguous. The germline V gene has CDR1 GTSNPN and CDR2 SVGIG (reference sequence). Trimming removed 0 bases from V and 0 bases from J, with 12 bases in between. The CDR3 contains 16 residues. The CDR3 loop reads CAWSVNSLSSGNTIYF. The CDR3 bases are TGTGCCTGGAGTGTTAACTCTCTGAGCTCTGGAAACACCATATATTTT. Full variable domain (remainder filled in from reference TRBV30 and TRBJ1-3): SQTIHQWPATLVQPVGSPLSLECTVEGTSNPNLYWYRQAAGRGLQLLFYSVGIGQISSEVPQNLSASRPQDRQFILSSKKLLLSDSGFYLCAWSVNSLSSGNTIYFGEGSWLTVV.

This rearrangement joins TRBV21-1 to TRBJ1-5. TRBV21-1 is a documented pseudogene. The CDR3 runs 16 residues. The CDR3 coding sequence is TGTGCCAGCAGCTCTTCCGGGACTCCCCAATGTCAGCCCCAGCATTTT. Its translation: CASSSSGTPQCQPQHF.

The chain employs TRBV28 and TRBJ1-1; weak D call: TRBD1 (5 bases). This CDR3 has 15 amino acids. Trimming took off 8 bases at V and 0 bases at J, with 16 bases between the two ends. The germline CDR1 and CDR2 sequences are MDHEN and SYDVKM. CDR3: CASGSGTVMNTEAFF. CDR3 nucleotides: TGTGCCAGCGGGTCGGGGACCGTCATGAACACTGAAGCTTTCTTT.

The CDR3: CASSLFRLAGAKETQYF. The CDR3 DNA follows: TGTGCCAGCAGTTTATTCCGCCTAGCGGGGGCAAAAGAGACCCAGTACTTC. This chain links TRBV28 with TRBJ2-5; TRBD2 matches 10 bases. V shed 1 base, J shed 3 bases, and the junction held 8 bases outside the gene matches. Germline V gene data show CDR1 as MDHEN and CDR2 as SYDVKM. There are 17 residues in the CDR3. Together with reference TRBV28 and TRBJ2-5, the CDR3 gives the full variable domain: DVKVTQSSRYLVKRTGEKVFLECVQDMDHENMFWYRQDPGLGLRLIYFSYDVKMKEKGDIPEGYSVSREKKERFSLILESASTNQTSMYLCASSLFRLAGAKETQYFGPGTRLLVL.

The rearrangement links TRBV6-1 to TRBJ2-1, with 7 bases fitting TRBD2. Germline V gives CDR1 MNHNS, CDR2 SASEGT. The V gene end was trimmed by 3 bases and the J gene end by 4 bases; junction bases not matched to a gene: 9. This CDR3 region has 16 residues. In DNA, the CDR3 is TGTGCCAGCAGTGAGAGGCCTAGCGGCCGTTACAATGAGCAGTTCTTC. Its protein is CASSERPSGRYNEQFF.

This clone has a handful of counts. J is TRBJ2-7 and V is TRBV6-6; perhaps TRBD1 as D (6 bases). CDR1 is MNHNY and CDR2 is SVGAGI in the germline V gene (reference sequence). The CDR3 length is 12 residues. Trimming pared 6 bases from V and 6 bases from J, leaving 12 bases between. This chain's CDR3 is CASSYRESEQYF. The CDR3 bases are TGTGCCAGCAGCTACAGGGAGTCCGAGCAGTACTTC.

The chain joins TRBV11-2 to TRBJ2-7; perhaps TRBD2 as D (5 bases). This CDR3 is 13 amino acids long. The germline V and J ends were trimmed by 0 bases and 5 bases, with 8 bases remaining between them. CDR1 is SGHAT and CDR2 is FQNNGV in the germline V gene. The CDR3 sequence is CASSLDLAHEQYF. CDR3 nucleotide sequence: TGTGCCAGCAGCTTAGACCTAGCCCACGAGCAGTACTTC.

In this sample, this clone turned up a few times. J is TRBJ1-6 and V is TRBV23-1; D may be TRBD1 (5 bases). TRBV23-1 belongs to the ORF category, with a function that is uncertain. The CDR3 has 16 residues. Trimming shortened V by 6 bases and J by 7 bases, and 19 bases separated the two germline ends. The CDR3 region is CASSRQLILSNSPLHF. Here the CDR3 DNA reads TGCGCCAGCAGCCGACAGTTAATCCTCTCCAATTCACCCCTCCACTTT.

This clone occurred a few times. Here the CDR3 reads CSVGVGNTIYF. The CDR3 bases are TGCAGTGTCGGGGTTGGAAACACCATATATTTT. The chain employs TRBV20-1 and TRBJ1-3, with unresolved D. This CDR3 is built from 11 residues. V was pared by 7 bases and J by 3 bases, with 7 bases between. In germline, CDR1 is DFQATT, CDR2 SNEGSKA (reference sequence).

The CDR3 loop is CASSITGQGAYEQYF. The DNA of the CDR3 is TGTGCCAGCAGTATCACGGGACAGGGGGCCTACGAGCAGTACTTC. The chain has TRBV27 and TRBJ2-7, with TRBD1 matching 11 bases. The germline CDR1 and CDR2 sequences are MNHEY and SMNVEV (reference sequence). With 5 bases clipped from V and 2 bases from J, the junction kept 5 bases outside the gene matches. The CDR3 spans 15 residues.

This clone occurred a few times. The chain employs TRBV27 and TRBJ2-7, with 7 bases lining up with TRBD2. The CDR3 runs 14 residues. Trimming at V came to 3 bases and at J to 2 bases, leaving 4 bases not matched to a gene. Germline V lookup: CDR1 MNHEY, CDR2 SMNVEV (reference sequence). The CDR3 reads CASSLLADPYEQYF. Written as DNA, the CDR3 is TGTGCCAGCAGTTTGCTAGCGGACCCCTACGAGCAGTACTTC.

The rearrangement uses TRBV5-1 and TRBJ2-5; D might be TRBD2 (5 bases). CDR3 length: 16 amino acids. Germline CDR1 reads SGHRS; CDR2 reads YFSETQ. V dropped 0 bases and J dropped 1 base, with 13 bases sitting between them. The CDR3 loop reads CASSLENASGQETQYF. The DNA of the CDR3 is TGCGCCAGCAGCTTGGAGAACGCGAGCGGCCAAGAGACCCAGTACTTC.

This clone was seen a few times. Other DNA sequences in the same sample also yield this CDR3. The rearrangement joins TRBV5-1 to TRBJ2-3; tentative D call: TRBD2 (5 bases). V gave up 2 bases and J gave up 0 bases, with 7 bases separating them. This CDR3 spans 14 amino acids. Per the germline V gene, CDR1 is SGHRS and CDR2 is YFSETQ. CDR3 nucleotide sequence: TGCGCCAGCAGCTTAGCGGCTAGCACAGATACGCAGTATTTT. This gives the protein CASSLAASTDTQYF.

The CDR3 DNA is TGCGCCAGCAGCCAAGATCGGCGTCAGTCGGACACTGAAGCTTTCTTT. Protein product: CASSQDRRQSDTEAFF. This chain joins TRBV4-1 and TRBJ1-1; D ambiguous. The CDR3 has 16 amino acids. The germline gives CDR1 MGHRA, CDR2 YSYEKL. V was shortened by 0 bases and J by 3 bases, with 14 bases between the two germline ends.

V is TRBV9 and J is TRBJ1-3, with D perhaps matching TRBD1 (6 bases). Germline lookup yields CDR1 SGDLS and CDR2 YYNGEE. The CDR3 is 14 residues long. V was cut by 2 bases and J by 2 bases, with 8 bases left in between. The CDR3 region is CASSVNRAGNTIYF. The DNA for the CDR3 is TGTGCCAGCAGCGTCAACAGGGCTGGAAACACCATATATTTT.